The following is a T cell receptor beta chain sequence with its context. In germline, CDR1 is LNHDA, CDR2 SQIVND (reference sequence). The CDR3 totals 18 residues. Trimming took 3 bases from V and 2 from J; bases not matched to a gene: 6. This entry comes from a study of cytomegalovirus exposure and HLA in healthy donors. On the study more broadly: Unique TCRs from HLA-typed donors, around 79 million of them, were held in an early data release.

13 Jbeta primers and 60 Vbeta primers were used for the PCR. TCRdb's copy holds only in-frame clones and misses some; the assay was immunoSEQ multiplex PCR. The data show some 130,000 clones, around 60% seen once. The chain has TRBV19 and TRBJ2-6; 11 bases fit TRBD1. The sample consisted of PBMCs. The receptor's source is a middle-aged man in good health and CMV-seropositive. The CDR3: CASSITGTGGAGANVLTF. For the CDR3, the DNA is TGTGCCAGTAGTATCACCGGGACAGGGGGTGCTGGGGCCAACGTCCTGACTTTC. Together with reference TRBV19 and TRBJ2-6, the CDR3 gives the full variable domain: DGGITQSPKYLFRKEGQNVTLSCEQNLNHDAMYWYRQDPGQGLRLIYYSQIVNDFQKGDIAEGYSVSREKKESFPLTVTSAQKNPTAFYLCASSITGTGGAGANVLTFGAGSRLTVL.